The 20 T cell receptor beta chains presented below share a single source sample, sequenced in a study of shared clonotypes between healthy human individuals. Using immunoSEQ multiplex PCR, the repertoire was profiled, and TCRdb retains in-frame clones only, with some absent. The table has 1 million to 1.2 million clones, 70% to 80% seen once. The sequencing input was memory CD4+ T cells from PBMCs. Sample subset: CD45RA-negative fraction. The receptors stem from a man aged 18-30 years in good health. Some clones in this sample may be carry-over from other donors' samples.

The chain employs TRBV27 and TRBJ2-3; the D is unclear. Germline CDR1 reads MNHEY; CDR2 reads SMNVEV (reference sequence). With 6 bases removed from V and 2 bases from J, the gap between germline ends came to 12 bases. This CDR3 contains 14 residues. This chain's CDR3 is CASRPIGDTDTQYF. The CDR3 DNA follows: TGTGCCAGCAGACCCATTGGGGACACAGATACGCAGTATTTT.

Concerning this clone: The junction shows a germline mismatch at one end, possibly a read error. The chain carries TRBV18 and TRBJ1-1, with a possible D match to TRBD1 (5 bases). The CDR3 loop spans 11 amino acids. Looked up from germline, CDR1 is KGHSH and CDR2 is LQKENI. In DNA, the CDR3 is TGTGCCAGCTCACCAGACAGAACCTTCCTCTTT. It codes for CASSPDRTFLF.

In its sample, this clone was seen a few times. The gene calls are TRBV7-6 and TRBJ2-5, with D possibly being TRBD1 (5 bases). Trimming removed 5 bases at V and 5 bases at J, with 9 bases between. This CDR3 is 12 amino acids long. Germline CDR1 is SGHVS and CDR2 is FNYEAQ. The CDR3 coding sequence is TGTGCCAGCAGCCGACAGTTGGAGACCCAGTACTTC. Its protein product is CASSRQLETQYF.

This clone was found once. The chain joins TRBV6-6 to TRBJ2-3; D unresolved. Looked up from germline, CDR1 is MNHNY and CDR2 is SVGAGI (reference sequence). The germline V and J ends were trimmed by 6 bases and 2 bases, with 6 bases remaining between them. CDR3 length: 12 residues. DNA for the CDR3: TGTGCCAGCAGCCTGGACACAGATACGCAGTATTTT. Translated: CASSLDTDTQYF.

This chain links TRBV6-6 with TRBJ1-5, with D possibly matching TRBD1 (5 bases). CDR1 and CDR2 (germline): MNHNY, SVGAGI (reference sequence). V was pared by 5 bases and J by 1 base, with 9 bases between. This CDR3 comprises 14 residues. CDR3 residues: CASSPRASNQPQHF. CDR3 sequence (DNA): TGTGCCAGCAGTCCCAGGGCCAGCAATCAGCCCCAGCATTTT.

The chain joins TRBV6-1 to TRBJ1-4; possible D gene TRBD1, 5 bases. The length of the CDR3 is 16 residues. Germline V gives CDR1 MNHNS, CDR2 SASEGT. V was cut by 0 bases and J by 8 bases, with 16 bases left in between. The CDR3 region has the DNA TGTGCCAGCAGTGAAGCTTGGTTTGGCAGGGAAGAAAAACTGTTTTTT. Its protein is CASSEAWFGREEKLFF.

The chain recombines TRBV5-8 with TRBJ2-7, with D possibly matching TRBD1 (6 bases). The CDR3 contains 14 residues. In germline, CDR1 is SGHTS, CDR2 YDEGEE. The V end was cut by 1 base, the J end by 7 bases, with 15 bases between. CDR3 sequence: CASSLNRDVGEQYF. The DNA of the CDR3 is TGTGCCAGCAGCTTGAACAGGGATGTGGGGGAGCAGTACTTC.

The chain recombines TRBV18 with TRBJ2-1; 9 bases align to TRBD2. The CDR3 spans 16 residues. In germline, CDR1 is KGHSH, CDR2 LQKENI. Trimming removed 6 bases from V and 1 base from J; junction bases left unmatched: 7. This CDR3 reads CASSATSGQSYNEQFF. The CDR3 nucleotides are TGTGCCAGCTCGGCAACTAGCGGGCAATCCTACAATGAGCAGTTCTTC.

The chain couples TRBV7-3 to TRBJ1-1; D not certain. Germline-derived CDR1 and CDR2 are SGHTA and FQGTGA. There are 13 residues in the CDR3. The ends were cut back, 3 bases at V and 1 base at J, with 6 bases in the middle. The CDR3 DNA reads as TGTGCCAGCAGCTTCCGTGGGAACACTGAAGCTTTCTTT. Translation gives CASSFRGNTEAFF.

In DNA, the CDR3 is TGTGCCACCCAGAGGAACAGGGGGGGCACTGAAGCTTTCTTT. Translated, it gives CATQRNRGGTEAFF. The chain uses TRBV2 and TRBJ1-1, with 8 bases matching TRBD1. Germline CDR1 reads SNHLY; CDR2 reads FYNNEI. After removal of 10 bases from V and 4 bases from J, the junction contained 11 bases not matched to a gene. This CDR3 contains 14 residues.

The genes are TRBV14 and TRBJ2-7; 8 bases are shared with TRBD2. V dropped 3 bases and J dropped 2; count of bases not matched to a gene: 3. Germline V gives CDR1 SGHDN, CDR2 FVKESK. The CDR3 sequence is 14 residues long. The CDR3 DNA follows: TGTGCCAGCAGCCAGGCTAGCGGGCCCTACGAGCAGTACTTC. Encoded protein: CASSQASGPYEQYF.

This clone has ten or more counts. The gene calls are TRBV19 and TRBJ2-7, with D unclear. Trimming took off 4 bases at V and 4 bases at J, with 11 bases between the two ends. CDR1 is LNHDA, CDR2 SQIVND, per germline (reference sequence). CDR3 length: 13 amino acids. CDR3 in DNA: TGTGCCAGTAGTAGCCAGGCCCGATACGAGCAGTACTTC. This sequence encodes CASSSQARYEQYF.

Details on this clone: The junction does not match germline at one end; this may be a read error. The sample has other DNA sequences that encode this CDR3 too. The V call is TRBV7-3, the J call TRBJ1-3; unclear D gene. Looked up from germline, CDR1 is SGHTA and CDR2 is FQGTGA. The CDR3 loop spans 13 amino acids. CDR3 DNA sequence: TGTGCCAGCAGCGCCGGACCGGGAAACACCATATACTTT. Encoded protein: CASSAGPGNTIYF.

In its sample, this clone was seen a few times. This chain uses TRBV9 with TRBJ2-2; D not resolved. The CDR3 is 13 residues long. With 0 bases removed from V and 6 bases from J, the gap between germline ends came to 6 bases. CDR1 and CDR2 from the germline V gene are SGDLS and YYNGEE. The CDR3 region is CASSVAPPGELFF. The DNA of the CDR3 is TGTGCCAGCAGCGTAGCCCCACCCGGGGAGCTGTTTTTT.

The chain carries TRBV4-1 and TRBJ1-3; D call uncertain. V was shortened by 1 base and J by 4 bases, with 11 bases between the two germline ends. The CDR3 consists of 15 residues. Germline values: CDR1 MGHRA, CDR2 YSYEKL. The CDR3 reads CASSQGVLAGNTIYF. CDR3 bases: TGCGCCAGCAGCCAAGGTGTCCTCGCGGGAAACACCATATATTTT.

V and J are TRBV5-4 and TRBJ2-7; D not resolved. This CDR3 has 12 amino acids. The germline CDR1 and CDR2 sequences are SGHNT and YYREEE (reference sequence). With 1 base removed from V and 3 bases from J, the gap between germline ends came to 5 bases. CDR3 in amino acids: CASSLLGYEQYF. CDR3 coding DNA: TGTGCCAGCAGCTTGCTAGGCTACGAGCAGTACTTC.

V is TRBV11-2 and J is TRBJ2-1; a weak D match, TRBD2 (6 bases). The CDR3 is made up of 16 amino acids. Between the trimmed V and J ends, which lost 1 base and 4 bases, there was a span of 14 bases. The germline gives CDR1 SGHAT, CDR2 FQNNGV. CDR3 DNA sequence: TGTGCCAGCAGCTTAGTTTTAGCGGACCTATACAATGAGCAGTTCTTC. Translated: CASSLVLADLYNEQFF.

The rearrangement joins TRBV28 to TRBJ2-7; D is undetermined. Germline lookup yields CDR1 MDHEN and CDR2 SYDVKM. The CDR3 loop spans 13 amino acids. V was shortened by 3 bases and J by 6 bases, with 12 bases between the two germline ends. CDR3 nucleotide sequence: TGTGCCAGCAGTTTGACCCCGAGCCGCGAGCAGTACTTC. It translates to CASSLTPSREQYF.

The DNA for the CDR3 is TGTGCCAGCAGCGTAGTTTCGGACAGGCTGTTTTCGACCCAGTACTTC. As protein: CASSVVSDRLFSTQYF. The rearrangement uses TRBV9 and TRBJ2-5; 7 bases match TRBD1. CDR1 SGDLS and CDR2 YYNGEE come from the germline V gene. The V segment lost 0 bases and the J segment 7 bases; nucleotides outside the gene matches: 12. The CDR3 sequence is 16 residues long. Full variable domain (missing parts from reference TRBV9 and TRBJ2-5): DSGVTQTPKHLITATGQRVTLRCSPRSGDLSVYWYQQSLDQGLQFLIQYYNGEERAKGNILERFSAQQFPDLHSELNLSSLELGDSALYFCASSVVSDRLFSTQYFGPGTRLLVL.

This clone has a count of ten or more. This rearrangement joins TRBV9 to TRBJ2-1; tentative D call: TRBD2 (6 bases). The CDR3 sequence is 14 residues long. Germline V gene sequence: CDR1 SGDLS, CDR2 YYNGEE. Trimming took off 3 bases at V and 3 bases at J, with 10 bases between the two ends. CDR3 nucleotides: TGTGCCAGCAGCGGAGCGGGTGGCTACAATGAGCAGTTCTTC. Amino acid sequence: CASSGAGGYNEQFF. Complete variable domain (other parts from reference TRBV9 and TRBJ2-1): DSGVTQTPKHLITATGQRVTLRCSPRSGDLSVYWYQQSLDQGLQFLIQYYNGEERAKGNILERFSAQQFPDLHSELNLSSLELGDSALYFCASSGAGGYNEQFFGPGTRLTVL.